The rows below give T cell receptor beta chains drawn from one sample of a study of blood T cell repertoires in COVID-19. Clones were sequenced by immunoSEQ multiplex PCR, and TCRdb holds only the in-frame ones, with some missing. The table lists approximately 300,000 clones, approximately 90% of them singletons. Sequencing used peripheral blood. The origin of the receptors is a woman aged 25-40 years with COVID-19, enrolled during active disease. Each CDR3 is given with its conserved first and last residue. The D gene is left open where the match is weak. Size is omitted from some rows. Given values are once, few, many or a class for expanded clones.

v_gene	abundance	j_gene	d_gene	CDR3nt	CDR3aa
TRBV28	.	TRBJ1-4	TRBD1	TGTGCCAGCAGCTCTCTCCAAGGCAGGGGGGAAAAACTGTTTTTT	CASSSLQGRGEKLFF
TRBV5-1	.	TRBJ2-7	.	TGCGCCAGCAGCTTCGGCGGGGCCTCCTACGAGCAGTACTTC	CASSFGGASYEQYF
TRBV29-1	.	TRBJ2-3	TRBD2	TGCAGCGTTGACTATACTAGCGGGAGCGATACGCAGTATTTT	CSVDYTSGSDTQYF
TRBV11-2	.	TRBJ2-7	.	TGTGCCAGCAGCTTAAGTGGACAGCTCACTTACGAGCAGTACTTC	CASSLSGQLTYEQYF
TRBV29-1	.	TRBJ1-3	.	TGCAGCGTAAGGGAGCGGGGAAACACCATATATTTT	CSVRERGNTIYF
TRBV11-2	.	TRBJ2-2	.	TGTGCCAGCAGCTTAGCCGGGACCGGGGAGCTGTTTTTT	CASSLAGTGELFF
TRBV28	.	TRBJ2-7	TRBD2	TGTGCCAGCAGACTAGCGGGAGTGTACGAGCAGTACTTC	CASRLAGVYEQYF
TRBV6-2/TRBV6-3	.	TRBJ1-2	.	TGTGCCAGCAGCTTCAGCTATGGCTACACCTTC	CASSFSYGYTF
TRBV3-1/TRBV3-2	once	TRBJ2-3	TRBD2	TGTGCCAGCAGCCCGCTAGCGGGGGGGCCAGATACGCAGTATTTT	CASSPLAGGPDTQYF
TRBV6-8	.	TRBJ2-4	TRBD2	TGTGCCATAGTTAGATTGACTGATGGGGGGGAAGCCAAAAACATTCAGTACTTC	CAIVRLTDGGEAKNIQYF
TRBV6-5	.	TRBJ1-6	.	TGTGCCAGCAGCACTGAACGGGGAGGCTACGGACCCCTCCACTTT	CASSTERGGYGPLHF
TRBV2	.	TRBJ1-1	.	TGTGCCAGCACTCCTAAAAGGGGAACTGAAGCTTTCTTT	CASTPKRGTEAFF
TRBV5-1	.	TRBJ2-7	TRBD2	TGCGCCAGCAGCTTGGCCGGGGGACTAGCGGGCAGTGAGCAGTACTTC	CASSLAGGLAGSEQYF
TRBV12-3/TRBV12-4	.	TRBJ1-2	.	TGTGCCAGCAGTTTAGGGTCTAATGGCTACACCTTC	CASSLGSNGYTF
TRBV5-4	.	TRBJ1-5	.	TGTGCCAGCAGCTTGGGACAGAGTGAGAATCAGCCCCAGCATTTT	CASSLGQSENQPQHF
TRBV28	few	TRBJ1-5	.	TGTGCCAGCAGTTTGGGGAGGACCCGACATCAGCCCCAGCATTTT	CASSLGRTRHQPQHF
TRBV11-2	.	TRBJ2-5	TRBD2	TGTGCCAGCAGCTTAGACCGGCTAGCGGGCCCGAGAGGGACCCAGTACTTC	CASSLDRLAGPRGTQYF
TRBV14	once	TRBJ2-5	TRBD2	TGTGCCAGCAGCCAAGACAGACTAGCTAGAGAGACCCAGTACTTC	CASSQDRLARETQYF
TRBV27	.	TRBJ1-5	.	TGTGCCAGCAGTTTAGGACTATATAGCAATCAGCCCCAGCATTTT	CASSLGLYSNQPQHF
TRBV6-2/TRBV6-3	.	TRBJ2-5	TRBD2	TGTGCCAGCAGTTACTCCAAACTGACTAGCGGGGGCCAAGAGACCCAGTACTTC	CASSYSKLTSGGQETQYF
TRBV7-2	.	TRBJ2-4	TRBD1	TGTGCCAGCAGCTTAGTCTCGACAGGGGGGATCAAAAACATTCAGTACTTC	CASSLVSTGGIKNIQYF
TRBV13	.	TRBJ2-5	TRBD2	TGTGCCAGCAGCCCCCGGGGTAGCGGGACGGGGGGGGTCCGAGAGACCCAGTACTTC	CASSPRGSGTGGVRETQYF
TRBV7-2	once	TRBJ1-1	.	TGTGCCAGCAGCTTAGATTCTAGGGGCAGTCTACCGAACACTGAAGCTTTCTTT	CASSLDSRGSLPNTEAFF
TRBV6-5	once	TRBJ1-2	.	TGTGCCAGCAGTTTAACAGGGTGGGGCACGAACTATGGCTACACCTTC	CASSLTGWGTNYGYTF
TRBV27	.	TRBJ1-5	.	TGTGCCAGCAGTTTAAGGCAGGGGCATCAGCCCCAGCATTTT	CASSLRQGHQPQHF
TRBV19	.	TRBJ1-1	.	TGTGCCAGTAGTATAGCTAAAAACACTGAAGCTTTCTTT	CASSIAKNTEAFF
TRBV19	.	TRBJ2-7	TRBD2	TGTGCCAGTAGTATAGGGGGTAGCGGGGGCGAGCAGTACTTC	CASSIGGSGGEQYF
TRBV5-6	.	TRBJ1-3	.	TGTGCCAGCAGCTTGGACGCTCGGTCAGGAAACACCATATATTTT	CASSLDARSGNTIYF
TRBV18	.	TRBJ1-2	TRBD1	TGTGCCAGCTCACCACGGGACAGAGATTATGGCTACACCTTC	CASSPRDRDYGYTF